These 23 T cell receptor beta chains originate from one sample sequenced in a study of control samples from healthy donors and cancer patients. TCRdb's copy holds only in-frame clones and misses some; the assay was immunoSEQ multiplex PCR. The data show just under 150,000 clones, about nine tenths seen once. Sequencing was done on a sample of blood. These receptors were taken from a man aged 25-40 years in good health.

This chain links TRBV2 with TRBJ1-6, with D tentatively TRBD1 (5 bases). Per germline, CDR1 SNHLY and CDR2 FYNNEI. V dropped 9 bases and J dropped 7 bases, with 22 bases sitting between them. There are 16 residues in the CDR3. The CDR3 protein is CASLLSREGRNSPLHF. CDR3 in DNA: TGTGCCAGTTTACTTTCCAGGGAAGGGAGGAATTCACCCCTCCACTTT.

The V and J genes are TRBV6-6 and TRBJ1-3; the D gene is possibly TRBD1 (5 bases). V was shortened by 6 bases and J by 3 bases, with 9 bases between the two germline ends. The CDR3 length is 13 residues. CDR1 and CDR2 (germline): MNHNY, SVGAGI (reference sequence). CDR3 in DNA: TGTGCCAGCAGCAGGGACCTTGGAAACACCATATATTTT. It specifies CASSRDLGNTIYF.

This clone was recorded once. The V gene is TRBV6-5, the J gene TRBJ1-5; D unresolved. This CDR3 has 12 residues. Germline values: CDR1 MNHEY, CDR2 SVGAGI. The V end was cut by 6 bases, the J end by 7 bases, with 10 bases between. The CDR3 nucleotides are TGTGCCAGCAGCACCAGCCGCCAGCCCCAGCATTTT. Its translation is CASSTSRQPQHF.

The rearrangement uses TRBV9 and TRBJ1-1, with D hard to call. Looked up from germline, CDR1 is SGDLS and CDR2 is YYNGEE. This CDR3 region has 12 residues. The V end lost 0 bases, the J end lost 8 bases, and 8 bases lay between the germline ends. As DNA, the CDR3 is TGTGCCAGCAGCGTAGGAACAGCGGAAGCTTTCTTT. This translates into CASSVGTAEAFF.

This clone was detected only once. The J gene is TRBJ2-3, the V gene TRBV6-5; either TRBD1 or TRBD2 may fit D (5 bases each). This CDR3 region has 15 residues. The V and J ends lost 2 bases and 3 bases respectively, with 12 bases between them. Germline loops: CDR1 MNHEY, CDR2 SVGAGI. CDR3 bases: TGTGCCAGCAGTTACGGGGGTACTTCAACAGATACGCAGTATTTT. Its protein product is CASSYGGTSTDTQYF.

The gene calls are TRBV5-1 and TRBJ2-7; 8 nucleotides match TRBD2. Germline loops: CDR1 SGHRS, CDR2 YFSETQ. The CDR3 spans 14 residues. The V segment lost 4 bases and the J segment 6 bases; nucleotides outside the gene matches: 9. The chain's CDR3 is CASSPGGVPGEQYF. CDR3 bases: TGCGCCAGCAGCCCGGGGGGGGTCCCAGGCGAGCAGTACTTC. Looking up the rest from reference TRBV5-1 and TRBJ2-7 gives the full variable domain: KAGVTQTPRYLIKTRGQQVTLSCSPISGHRSVSWYQQTPGQGLQFLFEYFSETQRNKGNFPGRFSGRQFSNSRSEMNVSTLELGDSALYLCASSPGGVPGEQYFGPGTRLTVT.

The chain joins TRBV6-4 to TRBJ2-1; no definite D call. Trimming stripped 2 bases from V and 9 bases from J, with 11 bases between. Germline CDR1 reads MRHNA; CDR2 reads SNTAGT. The CDR3 is made up of 13 amino acids. DNA of the CDR3: TGTGCCAGCAGTGACAAAGATAGTTCTGAGCAGTTCTTC. It translates to CASSDKDSSEQFF.

This clone was detected once. The chain recombines TRBV30 with TRBJ1-1; 7 positions match TRBD1. V lost 3 bases and J lost 0; bases outside the gene matches: 7. CDR3 length: 15 residues. CDR1 is GTSNPN and CDR2 is SVGIG in the germline V gene (reference sequence). Here the CDR3 DNA reads TGTGCCTGGAGCGCAAACAGGGGCATGAACACTGAAGCTTTCTTT. Amino acid sequence: CAWSANRGMNTEAFF.

The chain recombines TRBV4-1 with TRBJ1-2, with a weak D call TRBD1 (6 bases). The CDR3 consists of 14 residues. V dropped 3 bases and J dropped 3 bases, with 11 bases sitting between them. Germline assignment: CDR1 MGHRA and CDR2 YSYEKL. This chain's CDR3 is CASSHKQGDYGYTF. In DNA form, the CDR3 reads TGCGCCAGCAGCCACAAACAGGGTGACTATGGCTACACCTTC.

This clone was counted a few times. The V and J genes are TRBV15 and TRBJ2-7; 7 bases align to TRBD1. The trim removed 1 base at V and 6 bases at J, leaving 3 bases unmatched. CDR3 length equals 13 residues. Germline V CDR1 and CDR2: LNHNV, YYDKDF (reference sequence). The CDR3 coding sequence is TGTGCCACCAGCAGAGGACAGGGTGTCGAGCAGTACTTC. This gives the protein CATSRGQGVEQYF.

The V gene is TRBV14, the J gene TRBJ1-1, with 8 bases identical to TRBD1. Per germline, CDR1 SGHDN and CDR2 FVKESK. The ends lost 2 bases at V and 5 bases at J; junction bases unmatched: 7. This CDR3 has 15 residues. Here the CDR3 DNA reads TGTGCCAGCAGCCAAAGAACAGGGGGACGGACTGAAGCTTTCTTT. Protein sequence: CASSQRTGGRTEAFF.

A single count supports this clone. This sequence joins TRBV30 and TRBJ1-2, with D tentatively TRBD1 (5 bases). Trimming removed 2 bases from V and 8 bases from J, with 12 bases in between. The CDR3 length is 12 residues. Germline CDR1 is GTSNPN and CDR2 is SVGIG (reference sequence). This CDR3 is CAWSPEGEGYTF. The DNA for the CDR3 is TGTGCCTGGAGTCCCGAAGGGGAGGGCTACACCTTC.

This clone appeared once. The V gene is TRBV5-1, the J gene TRBJ1-1; no firm D call. V shed 0 bases and J shed 4 bases, with 7 bases lying between them. Germline V gives CDR1 SGHRS, CDR2 YFSETQ. CDR3 size: 13 residues. This CDR3 is CASSLGPLTEAFF. The CDR3, as DNA: TGCGCCAGCAGCTTGGGGCCGCTCACTGAAGCTTTCTTT.

V gene TRBV11-2 combines with J gene TRBJ2-3; D is uncertain. Germline lookup yields CDR1 SGHAT and CDR2 FQNNGV. Trimming stripped 6 bases from V and 5 bases from J, with 12 bases between. CDR3 length: 13 residues. The CDR3 sequence is CASRYSTGDTQYF. Here the CDR3 DNA reads TGTGCCAGCAGGTATTCGACTGGAGATACGCAGTATTTT.

This clone has a count of ten or more. V and J are TRBV13 and TRBJ2-3; TRBD2 agrees at 14 bases. Germline V gene data show CDR1 as PRHDT and CDR2 as FYEKMQ (reference sequence). J gave up 6 bases and V 4 bases, and 12 bases lay outside the gene matches. CDR3 length: 18 residues. CDR3 in amino acids: CASSSRLAGGPSGDTQYF. The CDR3 nucleotides are TGTGCCAGCAGCTCCCGACTAGCGGGGGGGCCTTCGGGTGATACGCAGTATTTT.

The chain links TRBV27 to TRBJ2-2, with D possibly being TRBD2 (6 bases). The germline V gene has CDR1 MNHEY and CDR2 SMNVEV (reference sequence). CDR3 length equals 13 residues. V lost 7 bases and J lost 4, with 10 bases in between. The CDR3 loop reads CASTVGLTGELFF. CDR3 DNA: TGTGCCAGCACCGTGGGACTCACCGGGGAGCTGTTTTTT.

This clone was seen only once. V gene TRBV7-2 combines with J gene TRBJ2-3, with D unresolved. Germline V gene data show CDR1 as SGHTA and CDR2 as FQGNSA. V lost 5 bases, J lost 2 bases, and 11 bases lay in between. The CDR3 spans 14 residues. Written as DNA, the CDR3 is TGTGCCAGCAGCACCTTGGGTCTCACAGATACGCAGTATTTT. Translation: CASSTLGLTDTQYF.

CDR3 sequence (DNA): TGTGCCAGCAGCCAAGGGACTAGCGGGGGTATCACAGATACGCAGTATTTT. Its translation: CASSQGTSGGITDTQYF. The chain employs TRBV4-2 and TRBJ2-3, with 13 bases identical to TRBD2. The germline V gene has CDR1 LGHNA and CDR2 YNFKEQ. J gave up 2 bases and V 1 base, and 3 bases lay outside the gene matches. There are 17 residues in the CDR3.

The chain uses TRBV7-9 and TRBJ2-2; no definite D call. CDR3 length: 12 residues. V gave up 2 bases and J gave up 6 bases, with 4 bases separating them. Per germline, CDR1 SEHNR and CDR2 FQNEAQ (reference sequence). The DNA of the CDR3 is TGTGCCAGCAGCTTACGGTCCGGGGAGCTGTTTTTT. It specifies CASSLRSGELFF. The entire variable domain, with the rest obtained from reference TRBV7-9 and TRBJ2-2, is as follows: DTGVSQNPRHKITKRGQNVTFRCDPISEHNRLYWYRQTLGQGPEFLTYFQNEAQLEKSRLLSDRFSAERPKGSFSTLEIQRTEQGDSAMYLCASSLRSGELFFGEGSRLTVL.

The chain links TRBV5-8 to TRBJ1-5; D call uncertain. V dropped 1 base and J dropped 2 bases, with 7 bases sitting between them. This CDR3 comprises 14 residues. CDR1 and CDR2 from the germline V gene are SGHTS and YDEGEE. Here the CDR3 DNA reads TGTGCCAGCAGCTTGATTTCTCGCAATCAGCCCCAGCATTTT. This sequence encodes CASSLISRNQPQHF.

The rearrangement joins TRBV29-1 to TRBJ2-7; TRBD1 aligns across 7 bases. CDR1 and CDR2 (germline): SQVTM, ANQGSEA. Germline trimming cut 4 bases from V and 5 bases from J; bases unmatched to any gene: 2. The CDR3 runs to 11 residues. The CDR3 coding sequence is TGCAGCGTTGGACAGGGCCACGAGCAGTACTTC. It encodes CSVGQGHEQYF.

This sequence joins TRBV19 and TRBJ2-7, with 8 bases matching TRBD1. Germline values: CDR1 LNHDA, CDR2 SQIVND (reference sequence). J gave up 7 bases and V 5 bases, and 10 bases lay outside the gene matches. The CDR3 consists of 14 residues. In DNA, the CDR3 is TGTGCCAGTAGTGCGCCCCACAGGGGGTTGGAGCAGTACTTC. Amino acid sequence: CASSAPHRGLEQYF. Variable domain in full (rest from reference TRBV19 and TRBJ2-7): DGGITQSPKYLFRKEGQNVTLSCEQNLNHDAMYWYRQDPGQGLRLIYYSQIVNDFQKGDIAEGYSVSREKKESFPLTVTSAQKNPTAFYLCASSAPHRGLEQYFGPGTRLTVT.

The chain uses TRBV27 and TRBJ2-1; D is unresolved. V lost 2 bases and J 0 bases, leaving 11 bases between the germline ends. In germline, CDR1 is MNHEY, CDR2 SMNVEV (reference sequence). CDR3 length: 16 amino acids. In DNA form, the CDR3 reads TGTGCCAGCAGTTTAAGGTCGGGTCTCTCCTACAATGAGCAGTTCTTC. This codes for CASSLRSGLSYNEQFF.